Shown below are 30 T cell receptor beta chains from a single sample sequenced in a study of T-cell memory formation after mild COVID-19 (dated by TCRdb to about 2021). The library was generated by 5' RACE. TCRdb names Illumina NovaSeq 6000 as the instrument used. TCRdb reprocessed the public reads (quality trimming at Q25 with fastp, clone calling with MiXCR) and kept in-frame beta chains. CDR3 protein duplicates are merged, each entry listing the most common genes and DNA. The sample table shows 250,000 to 300,000 distinct CDR3 sequences, and around a sixth are seen once. The top ten constitute roughly 22% of the sample. Specimen: PBMCs or a T cell subset sorted from them (not recorded which). The receptors come from a man aged 18 to 30 who had mild COVID-19 (a few samples of this study predate the infection). The sample titles of this study are shuffled in the database, so cell type and time point are left out; the donor was told from shared clones.

J is TRBJ1-1 and V is TRBV2; the D is unclear. The V gene's germline CDR1 is SNHLY and CDR2 FYNNEI. Trimming shortened V by 6 bases and J by 0 bases, and 8 bases separated the two germline ends. The CDR3 loop spans 13 amino acids. The CDR3 DNA follows: TGTGCCAGCAGACGGGAAGTGAACACTGAAGCTTTCTTT. It translates to CASRREVNTEAFF.

This clonotype occurred many times. The chain couples TRBV7-9 to TRBJ2-3, with 7 bases aligning to TRBD2. The CDR3 runs to 14 residues. The ends lost 5 bases at V and 5 bases at J; junction bases unmatched: 7. Per germline, CDR1 SEHNR and CDR2 FQNEAQ (reference sequence). As DNA, the CDR3 is TGTGCCAGCAGCCCCGGACTAGAGGGAGATACGCAGTATTTT. Encoded protein: CASSPGLEGDTQYF.

The chain joins TRBV27 to TRBJ2-7, with 8 bases identical to TRBD2. V shed 5 bases, J shed 3 bases, and the junction held 9 bases outside the gene matches. Looked up from germline, CDR1 is MNHEY and CDR2 is SMNVEV (reference sequence). The CDR3 spans 15 residues. CDR3: CASSPAGGAIYEQYF. The CDR3 DNA reads TGTGCCAGCAGTCCGGCCGGGGGGGCTATCTACGAGCAGTACTTC.

This clonotype was counted a single time. The chain joins TRBV20-1 to TRBJ1-1, with a tentative D call TRBD1 (5 bases). V was clipped by 0 bases and J by 4 bases, with 18 bases between them. The CDR3 sequence is 16 residues long. The V gene's germline CDR1 is DFQATT and CDR2 SNEGSKA (reference sequence). For the CDR3, the DNA is TGCAGTGCTAGAGAGCTGGGCAGGGAGGGAGGCACTGAAGCTTTCTTT. This codes for CSARELGREGGTEAFF.

This clonotype has just a few counts. The genes are TRBV4-3 and TRBJ2-1; 8 bases map to TRBD2. This CDR3 contains 17 residues. Germline V gene sequence: CDR1 LGHNA, CDR2 YSLEER. Unmatched junction bases numbered 10, after V lost 3 bases and J lost 3 bases. The CDR3 region is CASSQGLISGDYNEQFF. As DNA, the CDR3 is TGCGCCAGCAGCCAGGGGTTAATTAGCGGGGACTACAATGAGCAGTTCTTC.

As concerns this clonotype: Just one base apart from a much larger clone, this may be a read error. The chain carries TRBV7-9 and TRBJ2-1, with D unclear. The V end was cut by 9 bases, the J end by 13 bases, with 25 bases between. CDR3 length equals 14 residues. The germline V gene encodes CDR1 SEHNR and CDR2 FQNEAQ (reference sequence). The DNA of the CDR3 is TGTGCCAGTAAACGAGTGACGGCCCTGGAGACCCAGTTCTTC. Protein: CASKRVTALETQFF.

The rearrangement links TRBV7-6 to TRBJ1-2, with TRBD1 identical over 10 bases. V lost 5 bases, J lost 2 bases, and 2 bases stayed unmatched. This CDR3 contains 14 residues. Germline CDR1 is SGHVS and CDR2 is FNYEAQ. The CDR3 spells CASSPDRGNYGYTF. The CDR3 bases are TGTGCCAGCAGCCCGGACAGGGGGAACTATGGCTACACCTTC.

The rearrangement joins TRBV4-3 to TRBJ1-2, with D possibly matching TRBD1 (5 bases). Deletions cut 0 bases from V and 7 bases from J, with 12 bases between. CDR1 is LGHNA, CDR2 YSLEER, per germline. The CDR3 contains 14 residues. For the CDR3, the DNA is TGCGCCAGCAGCCAAGATATAGGGGACCCTGGCTACACCTTC. This encodes CASSQDIGDPGYTF.

This clonotype was seen only a few times. The V call is TRBV18, the J call TRBJ1-1; tentatively, D is TRBD1 (5 bases). Germline values: CDR1 KGHSH, CDR2 LQKENI. The CDR3 is 14 residues long. V was clipped by 1 base and J by 4 bases, with 10 bases between them. CDR3 amino acids: CASSPRRGSTEAFF. The CDR3 bases are TGTGCCAGCTCACCACGGAGGGGATCCACTGAAGCTTTCTTT.

The rearrangement joins TRBV11-2 to TRBJ1-5, with D uncertain. This CDR3 contains 14 residues. Between the trimmed V and J ends, which lost 4 bases and 0 bases, there was a span of 7 bases. Germline V gene data show CDR1 as SGHAT and CDR2 as FQNNGV. The CDR3 reads CASSSSYSNQPQHF. In DNA, the CDR3 is TGTGCCAGCAGCTCCTCTTATAGCAATCAGCCCCAGCATTTT.

The chain is built from TRBV7-9 and TRBJ1-1, with 10 bases matching TRBD1. With 2 bases clipped from V and 4 bases from J, the junction kept 4 bases outside the gene matches. The germline V gene encodes CDR1 SEHNR and CDR2 FQNEAQ (reference sequence). The CDR3 runs to 15 residues. The DNA of the CDR3 is TGTGCCAGCAGCTTATTGACAGGGGGCATCACTGAAGCTTTCTTT. This sequence encodes CASSLLTGGITEAFF.

This clonotype was picked up many times. The chain joins TRBV20-1 to TRBJ2-2; D is unclear. V gave up 3 bases and J gave up 1 base, with 12 bases separating them. Germline V gene lookup returns CDR1 DFQATT and CDR2 SNEGSKA (reference sequence). The CDR3 totals 15 residues. The DNA of the CDR3 is TGCAGTGCTAGGATTGGGCAGTTGAACACCGGGGAGCTGTTTTTT. This translates into CSARIGQLNTGELFF.

The rearrangement joins TRBV30 to TRBJ2-2; TRBD2 matches at 7 bases. Germline loops: CDR1 GTSNPN, CDR2 SVGIG (reference sequence). The CDR3 runs to 14 residues. V was clipped by 4 bases and J by 4 bases; unmatched bases: 6. CDR3 sequence (DNA): TGTGCCTGGAAGCGGGACTTTGTCACCGGGGAGCTGTTTTTT. It encodes CAWKRDFVTGELFF.

This clonotype came up a few times. This rearrangement joins TRBV12-3 or TRBV12-4 to TRBJ2-5; 7 bases fit TRBD1. Trimming cost V 1 base and J 1 base; bases outside gene matches: 3. CDR3 length: 15 amino acids. The CDR3 coding sequence is TGTGCCAGCAGTTTAGGGACAGGAACCCAAGAGACCCAGTACTTC. Translating gives CASSLGTGTQETQYF.

The sample holds a few counts of this clonotype. The V call is TRBV6-5, the J call TRBJ1-5; D gene unclear. From germline, CDR1 is MNHEY and CDR2 SVGAGI. Trimming cost V 5 bases and J 4 bases, with 15 bases left between them. The CDR3 covers 15 residues. This chain's CDR3 is CASSPLGVGNQPQHF. DNA for the CDR3: TGTGCCAGCAGTCCCCTCGGCGTGGGAAATCAGCCCCAGCATTTT.

This chain joins TRBV4-3 and TRBJ2-1; D remains unclear. This CDR3 spans 16 amino acids. V lost 2 bases and J 1 base, leaving 12 bases between the germline ends. In germline, CDR1 is LGHNA, CDR2 YSLEER. The CDR3 is CASSQLGPNSYNEQFF. CDR3 sequence (DNA): TGCGCCAGCAGCCAACTAGGCCCTAATTCCTACAATGAGCAGTTCTTC.

This clonotype has only a few counts. The V call is TRBV11-2, the J call TRBJ1-4; D not resolved. The CDR3 consists of 13 residues. V lost 5 bases and J lost 7, with 11 bases in between. Germline values: CDR1 SGHAT, CDR2 FQNNGV. CDR3 sequence reads: CASSPALAEKLFF. The CDR3 DNA follows: TGTGCCAGCAGCCCCGCGTTGGCTGAAAAACTGTTTTTT.

In this sample, this clonotype turned up many times. V gene TRBV7-3 combines with J gene TRBJ2-2; TRBD2 matches 8 bases. The germline gives CDR1 SGHTA, CDR2 FQGTGA. The CDR3 totals 17 residues. V was clipped by 5 bases and J by 4 bases; unmatched bases: 12. The CDR3 nucleotides read TGTGCCAGCAGCCCCCCGGGCACTAGCGGAGCCACCGGGGAGCTGTTTTTT. Translation gives CASSPPGTSGATGELFF. The full variable domain, its missing parts supplied by reference TRBV7-3 and TRBJ2-2, is GAGVSQTPSNKVTEKGKYVELRCDPISGHTALYWYRQSLGQGPEFLIYFQGTGAADDSGLPNDRFFAVRPEGSVSTLKIQRTERGDSAVYLCASSPPGTSGATGELFFGEGSRLTVL.

Many counts were recorded for this clonotype. This chain connects TRBV12-3 or TRBV12-4 to TRBJ2-1; D may correspond to TRBD1 or TRBD2 (5 bases each). Trimming removed 3 bases from V and 3 bases from J, with 15 bases in between. The CDR3 is 16 amino acids. The CDR3 region has the DNA TGTGCCAGCAGTTTTGGGATGGGGGTTCTCTACAATGAGCAGTTCTTC. Its protein product is CASSFGMGVLYNEQFF.

The chain combines TRBV5-1 with TRBJ2-7; 7 positions agree with TRBD2. The CDR3 extends over 11 amino acids. Per the germline V gene, CDR1 is SGHRS and CDR2 is YFSETQ. Losses at the gene ends were 4 bases for V and 7 bases for J; bases not matched to a gene: 2. In DNA, the CDR3 is TGCGCCAGCAGCCCACTAGCGGAGCAGTACTTC. Translation: CASSPLAEQYF. The full variable domain, with the rest looked up from reference TRBV5-1 and TRBJ2-7, is KAGVTQTPRYLIKTRGQQVTLSCSPISGHRSVSWYQQTPGQGLQFLFEYFSETQRNKGNFPGRFSGRQFSNSRSEMNVSTLELGDSALYLCASSPLAEQYFGPGTRLTVT.

This clonotype occurred a few times. As DNA, the CDR3 is TGTGCCAGCAGGCTCCAATCCTACAATGAGCAGTTCTTC. Protein sequence: CASRLQSYNEQFF. The gene calls are TRBV28 and TRBJ2-1; D gene ambiguous. The length of the CDR3 is 13 residues. V lost 6 bases, J lost 1 base, and 7 bases lay in between. In germline, CDR1 is MDHEN, CDR2 SYDVKM.

This clonotype turned up a few times. The CDR3 sequence is CSADRGAAKNIQYF. The CDR3 nucleotides are TGCAGTGCGGATCGGGGGGCAGCCAAAAACATTCAGTACTTC. This sequence joins TRBV20-1 and TRBJ2-4, with D tentatively TRBD2 (7 bases). This CDR3 has 14 residues. Per germline, CDR1 DFQATT and CDR2 SNEGSKA (reference sequence). Trimming left V 6 bases short and J 0 bases short, with 12 bases between.

V and J are TRBV4-3 and TRBJ2-3, with TRBD1 identical over 8 bases. The V segment lost 4 bases and the J segment 2 bases; nucleotides outside the gene matches: 8. The CDR3 totals 16 residues. Per the germline V gene, CDR1 is LGHNA and CDR2 is YSLEER. CDR3 sequence reads: CASSLRDRISTDTQYF. CDR3 DNA: TGCGCCAGCAGCCTTCGGGACAGGATATCCACAGATACGCAGTATTTT.

This clonotype appeared once. V and J are TRBV25-1 and TRBJ2-3; a weak D match, TRBD2 (5 bases). Trimming removed 6 bases at V and 1 base at J, with 14 bases between. Germline lookup yields CDR1 MGHDK and CDR2 SYGVNS. The CDR3 consists of 15 residues. This CDR3 is CASSGDGRGTDTQYF. CDR3 DNA sequence: TGTGCCAGCAGCGGGGATGGGCGGGGCACAGATACGCAGTATTTT. Together with reference TRBV25-1 and TRBJ2-3, the CDR3 gives the full variable domain: EADIYQTPRYLVIGTGKKITLECSQTMGHDKMYWYQQDPGMELHLIHYSYGVNSTEKGDLSSESTVSRIRTEHFPLTLESARPSHTSQYLCASSGDGRGTDTQYFGPGTRLTVL.

The gene calls are TRBV29-1 and TRBJ2-4, with 7 bases that match TRBD1. The germline CDR1 and CDR2 sequences are SQVTM and ANQGSEA. The CDR3 sequence is 15 residues long. Trimming took 3 bases from V and 1 from J; bases not matched to a gene: 6. CDR3 sequence: CSVDGTEGAKNIQYF. The CDR3 DNA is TGCAGCGTTGACGGGACAGAAGGGGCCAAAAACATTCAGTACTTC.

This clonotype has just a few counts. The chain is built from TRBV15 and TRBJ1-1; possibly TRBD1 for D (6 bases). This CDR3 is 18 amino acids long. V was cut by 0 bases and J by 3 bases, with 20 bases left in between. Per the germline V gene, CDR1 is LNHNV and CDR2 is YYDKDF (reference sequence). The CDR3 bases are TGTGCCACCAGCAGAGAGTGGTGGACAGACGAACTGGACACTGAAGCTTTCTTT. Residues: CATSREWWTDELDTEAFF.

This clonotype was counted between two and nine times. The chain carries TRBV18 and TRBJ2-7; D call uncertain. This CDR3 spans 14 amino acids. The ends were cut back, 2 bases at V and 6 bases at J, with 14 bases in the middle. Germline loops: CDR1 KGHSH, CDR2 LQKENI. CDR3 in amino acids: CASSPGAPPGEQYF. Written as DNA, the CDR3 is TGTGCCAGCTCACCAGGAGCCCCCCCGGGCGAGCAGTACTTC. Based on the CDR3 plus reference TRBV18 and TRBJ2-7, the full variable domain is NAGVMQNPRHLVRRRGQEARLRCSPMKGHSHVYWYRQLPEEGLKFMVYLQKENIIDESGMPKERFSAEFPKEGPSILRIQQVVRGDSAAYFCASSPGAPPGEQYFGPGTRLTVT.

This sequence joins TRBV19 and TRBJ2-3, with D possibly matching TRBD1 (6 bases). This CDR3 is built from 13 residues. Germline V gene lookup returns CDR1 LNHDA and CDR2 SQIVND (reference sequence). V lost 10 bases, J lost 6 bases, and 17 bases lay in between. The CDR3, as DNA: TGTGCCACCCGAGGAAGGGGGTCGGATACGCAGTATTTT. Translating gives CATRGRGSDTQYF.

The chain links TRBV5-1 to TRBJ2-5; D might be TRBD1 (5 bases). Trimming pared 6 bases from V and 4 bases from J, leaving 19 bases between. Germline CDR1 reads SGHRS; CDR2 reads YFSETQ. CDR3 length: 15 residues. The chain's CDR3 is CASTPPGRVGETQYF. DNA of the CDR3: TGCGCCAGCACCCCCCCTGGCAGGGTGGGAGAGACCCAGTACTTC.

The chain uses TRBV9 and TRBJ2-5; 11 bases align to TRBD2. Per the germline V gene, CDR1 is SGDLS and CDR2 is YYNGEE. The V and J ends lost 0 bases and 5 bases, in that order; junction bases with no gene match: 6. This CDR3 region has 16 residues. CDR3 DNA sequence: TGTGCCAGCAGCGTAGGGTTGGTAGCGGGGGGGGAGACCCAGTACTTC. The encoded protein is CASSVGLVAGGETQYF.